Following are 9 T cell receptor beta chains from one sample sequenced in a study of T-cell memory formation after mild COVID-19. Each CDR3 protein is one row after TCRdb ran MiXCR on the 5' RACE reads. The table lists around 300,000 distinct CDR3 sequences, roughly 15% of them singletons. Sequencing was carried out using PBMCs or a T cell subset sorted from them (not recorded which). The receptor set was obtained from a man aged 18-30 years who had mild COVID-19 (a few samples of this study predate the infection). Cell type and time point are not known.

This chain links TRBV27 with TRBJ1-5; D ambiguous. Trimming shortened V by 6 bases and J by 2 bases, and 11 bases separated the two germline ends. CDR1 is MNHEY, CDR2 SMNVEV, per germline (reference sequence). The CDR3 runs 14 residues. The CDR3 here is CASSPIVGNQPQHF. For the CDR3, the DNA is TGTGCCAGCAGCCCGATAGTGGGCAATCAGCCCCAGCATTTT.

In its sample, this clonotype was seen a few times. The DNA of the CDR3 is TGTGCCAGCACCCCGTCCCCCTATGAGCAGTTCTTC. Its protein product is CASTPSPYEQFF. J is TRBJ2-1 and V is TRBV12-3 or TRBV12-4; D gene unclear. The V end lost 7 bases, the J end lost 8 bases, and 12 bases lay between the germline ends. The CDR3 runs to 12 residues.

This clonotype has more than one count but fewer than ten. The chain employs TRBV7-2 and TRBJ2-5; 8 nucleotides agree with TRBD2. This CDR3 has 16 residues. Germline values: CDR1 SGHTA, CDR2 FQGNSA. The V gene end was trimmed by 0 bases and the J gene end by 3 bases; junction bases not matched to a gene: 6. The CDR3 here is CASSLAGGATKETQYF. CDR3 in DNA: TGTGCCAGCAGCTTAGCCGGGGGGGCCACAAAAGAGACCCAGTACTTC. Full variable domain (remainder filled in from reference TRBV7-2 and TRBJ2-5): GAGVSQSPSNKVTEKGKDVELRCDPISGHTALYWYRQSLGQGLEFLIYFQGNSAPDKSGLPSDRFSAERTGGSVSTLTIQRTQQEDSAVYLCASSLAGGATKETQYFGPGTRLLVL.

This clonotype turned up a few times. The V gene is TRBV12-3 or TRBV12-4, the J gene TRBJ1-5, with 7 bases aligning to TRBD1. Trimming at V came to 6 bases and at J to 7 bases, leaving 6 bases not matched to a gene. The CDR3 runs 13 residues. As DNA, the CDR3 is TGTGCCAGCAGAAGGACAGGCCCGCAGCCCCAGCATTTT. This gives the protein CASRRTGPQPQHF.

V usage is TRBV6-5 and J usage is TRBJ2-5; TRBD2 agrees at 10 bases. CDR3 length: 14 residues. V lost 6 bases, J lost 5 bases, and 6 bases stayed unmatched. The germline gives CDR1 MNHEY, CDR2 SVGAGI. The DNA of the CDR3 is TGTGCCAGCAGAGAAGCGGGGGGGCCGGAGACCCAGTACTTC. Protein sequence: CASREAGGPETQYF.

The V call is TRBV5-1, the J call TRBJ2-2; D not resolved. The germline V gene has CDR1 SGHRS and CDR2 YFSETQ. Trimming removed 4 bases from V and 2 bases from J, with 9 bases in between. The CDR3 is 14 residues long. The CDR3, as DNA: TGCGCCAGCAGCCCGGACCAAAACACCGGGGAGCTGTTTTTT. Translated, it gives CASSPDQNTGELFF.

The rearrangement uses TRBV20-1 and TRBJ2-2; TRBD2 is a possible D gene (7 bases). The CDR3 length is 15 residues. Trimming removed 6 bases at V and 3 bases at J, with 17 bases between. The germline V gene has CDR1 DFQATT and CDR2 SNEGSKA (reference sequence). CDR3 bases: TGCAGTGCCCGACCACCGGGGGGCTACACCGGGGAGCTGTTTTTT. Its protein is CSARPPGGYTGELFF.

This clonotype has a handful of counts. The V call is TRBV6-2 or TRBV6-3, the J call TRBJ1-2; D might be TRBD1 (6 bases). CDR3 size: 15 residues. CDR1 is MNHEY and CDR2 is SVGEGT in the germline V gene. V lost 2 bases and J 2 bases, leaving 12 bases between the germline ends. CDR3 nucleotides: TGTGCCAGCAGTTACGACAGGCGAAAGAACTATGGCTACACCTTC. This codes for CASSYDRRKNYGYTF.

This clonotype was detected only a few times. The chain is built from TRBV7-9 and TRBJ2-7, with D tentatively TRBD1 (5 bases). Trimming removed 5 bases from V and 2 bases from J, with 10 bases in between. Germline CDR1 reads SEHNR; CDR2 reads FQNEAQ (reference sequence). The CDR3 has 13 residues. The CDR3, as DNA: TGTGCCAGCAGCCCGACAGAAACCTACGAGCAGTACGTC. Its translation: CASSPTETYEQYV.